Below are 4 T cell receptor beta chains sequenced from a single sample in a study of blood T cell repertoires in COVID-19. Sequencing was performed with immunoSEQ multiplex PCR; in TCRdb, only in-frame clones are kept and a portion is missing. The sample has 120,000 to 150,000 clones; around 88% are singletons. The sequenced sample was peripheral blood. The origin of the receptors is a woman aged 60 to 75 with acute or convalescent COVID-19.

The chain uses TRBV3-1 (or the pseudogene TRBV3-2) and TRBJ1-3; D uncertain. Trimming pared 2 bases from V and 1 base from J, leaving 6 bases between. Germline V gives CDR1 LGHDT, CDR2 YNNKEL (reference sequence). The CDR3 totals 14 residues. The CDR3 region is CASSQTGSGNTIYF. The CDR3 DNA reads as TGTGCCAGCAGCCAAACCGGGTCTGGAAACACCATATATTTT.

The CDR3 nucleotides are TGTGCCAGCACCACTACTAGGGGCGCCGTCCCGGGACAGGCCGGCTACACCTTC. This translates into CASTTTRGAVPGQAGYTF. This chain connects TRBV7-9 to TRBJ1-2; 8 nucleotides align to TRBD1. Germline assignment: CDR1 SEHNR and CDR2 FQNEAQ (reference sequence). The CDR3 has 18 residues. J gave up 8 bases and V 7 bases, and 24 bases lay outside the gene matches. Based on the CDR3 plus reference TRBV7-9 and TRBJ1-2, the full variable domain is DTGVSQNPRHKITKRGQNVTFRCDPISEHNRLYWYRQTLGQGPEFLTYFQNEAQLEKSRLLSDRFSAERPKGSFSTLEIQRTEQGDSAMYLCASTTTRGAVPGQAGYTFGSGTRLTVV.

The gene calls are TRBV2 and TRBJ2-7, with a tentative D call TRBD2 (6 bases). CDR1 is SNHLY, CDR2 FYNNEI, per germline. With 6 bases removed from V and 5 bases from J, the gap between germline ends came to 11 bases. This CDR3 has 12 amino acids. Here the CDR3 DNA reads TGTGCCAGCAGAGTGGGAGGCCACGAGCAGTACTTC. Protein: CASRVGGHEQYF.

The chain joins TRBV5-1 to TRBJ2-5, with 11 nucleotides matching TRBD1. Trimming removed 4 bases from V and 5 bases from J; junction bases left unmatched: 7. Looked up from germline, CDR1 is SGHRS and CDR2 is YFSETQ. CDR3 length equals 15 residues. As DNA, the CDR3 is TGCGCCAGCAGCGCCATGGGACAGGGGGATGAGACCCAGTACTTC. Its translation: CASSAMGQGDETQYF. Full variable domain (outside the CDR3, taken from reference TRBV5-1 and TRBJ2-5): KAGVTQTPRYLIKTRGQQVTLSCSPISGHRSVSWYQQTPGQGLQFLFEYFSETQRNKGNFPGRFSGRQFSNSRSEMNVSTLELGDSALYLCASSAMGQGDETQYFGPGTRLLVL.